This is a list of T cell receptor beta chains from one sample in a study of blood T cell repertoires in COVID-19. This table comes from immunoSEQ multiplex PCR, and its TCRdb copy is limited to in-frame clones, with some not included. Of around 200,000 clones in the sample, 85% were seen once. The source material was PBMCs or T cells enriched from blood (not recorded which). The receptors derive from a man aged 35-49 years who had recovered from COVID-19. Both conserved end residues are part of each CDR3. D genes are given only for firm matches. Clone size appears in some rows only: once, few, many, or a class for an expanded clone.

j_call,v_call,d_call,clone_size,cdr3_aa,cdr3_nt
TRBJ2-1,TRBV29-1,TRBD1,NA,CSVAIPDRGFSNEQFF,TGCAGCGTCGCCATCCCGGACAGGGGATTTTCCAATGAGCAGTTCTTC
TRBJ2-6,TRBV6-5,NA,few,CASSRQVSGANVLTF,TGTGCCAGCAGTCGACAGGTCTCTGGGGCCAACGTCCTGACTTTC
TRBJ2-1,TRBV12-5,TRBD1,few,CASGFGTGGSNEQFF,TGTGCTAGTGGGTTCGGGACAGGGGGCTCCAATGAGCAGTTCTTC
TRBJ2-3,TRBV9,NA,NA,CASSSLERVSPDTQYF,TGTGCCAGCAGCTCCCTCGAGCGGGTAAGCCCAGATACGCAGTATTTT
TRBJ2-3,TRBV4-2,NA,NA,CASSQDLRGFATPSTDTQYF,TGTGCCAGCAGCCAAGATCTTCGCGGGTTTGCAACCCCTAGCACAGATACGCAGTATTTT
TRBJ1-2,TRBV10-3,TRBD1,NA,CAIMAGQGAQLNYGYTF,TGTGCCATCATGGCAGGACAGGGGGCTCAATTAAACTATGGCTACACCTTC
TRBJ1-1,TRBV19,TRBD1,NA,CASKDRGYTEAFF,TGTGCCAGTAAGGACAGGGGTTACACTGAAGCTTTCTTT
TRBJ2-5,TRBV30,NA,few,CAWSVHETQYF,TGTGCCTGGAGTGTACACGAGACCCAGTACTTC
TRBJ2-3,TRBV11-3,TRBD2,NA,CASSPTTTSGPSTDTQYF,TGTGCCAGCAGCCCAACCACGACTAGCGGCCCCAGCACAGATACGCAGTATTTT
TRBJ2-7,TRBV2,TRBD1,NA,CASTGQGFSYEQYF,TGTGCCAGCACCGGACAGGGCTTTTCCTACGAGCAGTACTTC
TRBJ1-5,TRBV19,TRBD1,NA,CASSIRTGGPEYSNQPQHF,TGTGCCAGTAGTATCCGGACAGGGGGTCCAGAATATAGCAATCAGCCCCAGCATTTT
TRBJ1-2,TRBV7-9,NA,NA,CASRPQGLGGYTF,TGTGCCAGCAGGCCCCAGGGACTGGGGGGCTACACCTTC
TRBJ2-2,TRBV28,TRBD1,NA,CASSLYHGQASNTGELFF,TGTGCCAGCAGTTTATACCACGGACAGGCCTCGAACACCGGGGAGCTGTTTTTT
TRBJ2-3,TRBV5-1,TRBD2,NA,CASSQTSATDTQYF,TGCGCCAGCAGCCAAACTAGCGCCACAGATACGCAGTATTTT
TRBJ1-6,TRBV7-8,TRBD1,NA,CASSLRQGGNSPLHF,TGTGCCAGCAGCTTGAGACAGGGCGGCAATTCACCCCTCCACTTT
TRBJ2-2,TRBV19,TRBD2,NA,CASRKRGGSNTGELFF,TGTGCCAGTCGTAAACGGGGGGGCTCGAACACCGGGGAGCTGTTTTTT
TRBJ2-7,TRBV5-1,TRBD2,NA,CASSLRLAGVYEQYF,TGCGCCAGCAGCCTACGACTAGCGGGAGTGTACGAGCAGTACTTC
TRBJ2-2,TRBV6-5,NA,NA,CASKTSNTGELFF,TGTGCCAGCAAGACATCGAACACCGGGGAGCTGTTTTTT
TRBJ2-6,TRBV27,TRBD1,NA,CASSLTGGSGANVLTF,TGTGCCAGCAGTCTCACAGGGGGCTCTGGGGCCAACGTCCTGACTTTC
TRBJ2-3,TRBV7-9,NA,NA,CASSPRTDTQYF,TGTGCCAGCAGCCCGAGGACAGATACGCAGTATTTT
TRBJ2-7,TRBV10-1,NA,NA,CASSDSSYEQYF,TGCGCCAGCAGTGACAGCTCCTACGAGCAGTACTTC
TRBJ1-1,TRBV15,NA,NA,CATTSQIANTEAFF,TGTGCCACTACTAGCCAAATTGCGAACACTGAAGCTTTCTTT
TRBJ1-3,TRBV7-2,NA,once,CASSLLGNTIYF,TGTGCCAGCAGCTTATTAGGAAACACCATATATTTT
TRBJ2-2,TRBV19,NA,NA,CASTSLNTGELFF,TGTGCCAGTACGAGTCTTAACACCGGGGAGCTGTTTTTT
TRBJ2-5,TRBV29-1,NA,NA,CSVVFGGRGETQYF,TGCAGCGTTGTTTTTGGTGGGAGAGGCGAGACCCAGTACTTC
TRBJ2-7,TRBV9,NA,NA,CASSPLGQSLTYEQYF,TGTGCCAGCAGCCCCTTAGGACAGAGCCTTACCTACGAGCAGTACTTC
TRBJ2-1,TRBV5-4,TRBD2,few,CASSFTGRGNEQFF,TGTGCCAGCAGCTTTACCGGGAGGGGGAATGAGCAGTTCTTC
TRBJ2-2,TRBV4-2,TRBD2,NA,CASSQASGRRTGELFF,TGTGCCAGCAGCCAAGCTAGCGGGAGACGCACCGGGGAGCTGTTTTTT
TRBJ2-2,TRBV11-3,NA,NA,CASSWSRGTFSGEELFF,TGTGCCAGCAGCTGGAGTCGCGGGACTTTCTCCGGGGAGGAGCTGTTTTTT
TRBJ2-2,TRBV5-5,TRBD2,NA,CASTLTSGITGELFF,TGTGCCAGCACCCTGACTAGCGGGATCACCGGGGAGCTGTTTTTT
TRBJ1-1,TRBV24-1,NA,NA,CATRVRGLFTEAFF,TGTGCCACCAGAGTAAGGGGACTGTTCACTGAAGCTTTCTTT
TRBJ2-7,TRBV13,TRBD1,NA,CASRPGTGDNEQYF,TGTGCCAGCAGGCCCGGGACAGGGGATAACGAGCAGTACTTC
TRBJ1-1,TRBV11-2,NA,NA,CASSRIGRPEAFF,TGTGCCAGCAGCCGCATTGGGAGGCCTGAAGCTTTCTTT
TRBJ2-1,TRBV24-1,TRBD1,NA,CATSLGGTGATREQFF,TGTGCCACCAGTCTTGGAGGGACAGGGGCAACTCGTGAGCAGTTCTTC
TRBJ2-1,TRBV12-3/TRBV12-4,TRBD1,few,CASRKDRGNEQFF,TGTGCCAGCAGGAAAGACAGGGGCAATGAGCAGTTCTTC
TRBJ1-2,TRBV12-2,NA,NA,CASRLWSRGRDYGYTF,TGTGCAAGTCGCTTATGGTCTCGAGGCAGGGACTATGGCTACACCTTC
TRBJ1-2,TRBV20-1,NA,NA,CSASPQSGYTF,TGCAGTGCTAGCCCCCAGTCGGGCTACACCTTC
TRBJ1-5,TRBV7-2,NA,NA,CASSKDGGSNQPQHF,TGTGCCAGCAGCAAGGACGGGGGGAGCAATCAGCCCCAGCATTTT
TRBJ2-7,TRBV28,NA,few,CASSLGRAYEQYF,TGTGCCAGCAGTTTGGGCAGGGCCTACGAGCAGTACTTC
TRBJ2-3,TRBV12-3/TRBV12-4,NA,NA,CASSFREPDTQYF,TGTGCCAGCAGTTTTCGGGAGCCAGATACGCAGTATTTT
TRBJ1-2,TRBV5-8,NA,NA,CASSLLVYGYTF,TGTGCCAGCAGCTTACTAGTATATGGCTACACCTTC
TRBJ2-7,TRBV9,TRBD2,NA,CASSKGGLAAIYEQYF,TGTGCCAGCAGCAAAGGTGGGCTAGCGGCTATCTACGAGCAGTACTTC
TRBJ2-5,TRBV7-7,NA,NA,CASSLAAGQETQYF,TGTGCTAGCAGCTTAGCGGCAGGGCAAGAGACCCAGTACTTC
TRBJ1-1,TRBV7-9,NA,NA,CASSEITGNTEAFF,TGTGCCAGCAGCGAGATAACAGGGAACACTGAAGCTTTCTTT